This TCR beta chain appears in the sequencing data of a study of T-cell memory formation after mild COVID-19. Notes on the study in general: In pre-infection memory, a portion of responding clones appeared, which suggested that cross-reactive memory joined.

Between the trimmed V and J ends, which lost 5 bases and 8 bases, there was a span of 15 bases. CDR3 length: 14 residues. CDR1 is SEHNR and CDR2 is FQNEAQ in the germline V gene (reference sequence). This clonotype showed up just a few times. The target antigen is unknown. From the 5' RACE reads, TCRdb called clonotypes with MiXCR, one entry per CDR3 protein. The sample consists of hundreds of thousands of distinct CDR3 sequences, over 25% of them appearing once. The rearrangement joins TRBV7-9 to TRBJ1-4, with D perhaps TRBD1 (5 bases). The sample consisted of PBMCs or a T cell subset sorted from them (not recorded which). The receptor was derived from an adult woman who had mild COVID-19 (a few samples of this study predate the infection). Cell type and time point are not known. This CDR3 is CASSGGVPQEKLFF. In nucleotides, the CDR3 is TGTGCCAGCAGCGGGGGTGTTCCCCAAGAAAAACTGTTTTTT.